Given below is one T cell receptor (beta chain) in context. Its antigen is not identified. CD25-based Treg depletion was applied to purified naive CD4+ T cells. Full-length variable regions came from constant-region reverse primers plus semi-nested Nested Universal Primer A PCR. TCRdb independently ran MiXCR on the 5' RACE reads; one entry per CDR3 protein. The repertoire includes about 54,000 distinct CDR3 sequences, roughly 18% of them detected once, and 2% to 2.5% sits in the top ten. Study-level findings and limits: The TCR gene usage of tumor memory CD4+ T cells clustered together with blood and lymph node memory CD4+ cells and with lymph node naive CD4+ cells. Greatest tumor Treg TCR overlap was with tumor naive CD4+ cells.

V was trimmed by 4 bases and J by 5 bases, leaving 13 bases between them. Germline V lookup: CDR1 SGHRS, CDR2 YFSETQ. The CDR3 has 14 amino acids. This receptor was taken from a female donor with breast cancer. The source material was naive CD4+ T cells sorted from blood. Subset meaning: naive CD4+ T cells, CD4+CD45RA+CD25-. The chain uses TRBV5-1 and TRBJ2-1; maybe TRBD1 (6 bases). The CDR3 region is CASSVRDINNEQFF. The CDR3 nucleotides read TGCGCCAGCAGCGTCCGGGACATTAACAATGAGCAGTTCTTC.